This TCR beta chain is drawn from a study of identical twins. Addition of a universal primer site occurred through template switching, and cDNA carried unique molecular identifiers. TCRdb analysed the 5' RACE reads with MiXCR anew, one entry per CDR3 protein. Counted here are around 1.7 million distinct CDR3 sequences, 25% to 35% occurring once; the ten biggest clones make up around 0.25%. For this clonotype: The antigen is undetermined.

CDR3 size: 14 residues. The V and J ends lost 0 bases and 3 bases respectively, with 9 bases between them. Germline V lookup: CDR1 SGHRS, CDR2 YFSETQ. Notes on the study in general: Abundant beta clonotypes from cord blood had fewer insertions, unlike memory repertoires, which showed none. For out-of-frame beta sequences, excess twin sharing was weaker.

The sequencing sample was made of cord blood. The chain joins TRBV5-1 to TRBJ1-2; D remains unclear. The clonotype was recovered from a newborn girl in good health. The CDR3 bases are TGCGCCAGCAGCTTGGATTGGCAGGACTATGGCTACACCTTC. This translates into CASSLDWQDYGYTF.